These 30 T cell receptor beta chains were all obtained from the same sample, sequenced in a study of blood T cell repertoires in COVID-19. The table came from immunoSEQ multiplex PCR; TCRdb's copy has only in-frame clones and leaves some out. This repertoire shows under 150,000 clones, roughly 76% found once; its top ten account for roughly 8.8%. Specimen: peripheral blood. The receptors originated from a human donor with acute or convalescent COVID-19. The donor label of this sample is uncertain.

V is TRBV27 and J is TRBJ1-1, with 8 bases fitting TRBD1. CDR1 and CDR2 from the germline V gene are MNHEY and SMNVEV (reference sequence). This CDR3 region has 14 residues. After removal of 6 bases from V and 1 base from J, the junction contained 4 bases not matched to a gene. The CDR3 bases are TGTGCCAGCAGACCTCAGGGGGCGAACACTGAAGCTTTCTTT. This encodes CASRPQGANTEAFF.

This chain joins TRBV5-6 and TRBJ2-3; no clear D. CDR3 length equals 12 residues. Trimming removed 4 bases at V and 4 bases at J, with 7 bases between. Germline values: CDR1 SGHDT, CDR2 YYEEEE. In DNA form, the CDR3 reads TGTGCCAGCAGCCACTCCCCAGATACGCAGTATTTT. Its translation: CASSHSPDTQYF.

V usage is TRBV12-3 or TRBV12-4 and J usage is TRBJ1-2; TRBD1 matches 7 bases. The CDR3 spans 13 residues. The junction had 9 bases not matched to a gene; V was cut back by 6 bases and J by 8 bases. The CDR3 here is CASSQDRIFGYTF. The CDR3 nucleotides read TGTGCCAGCAGCCAGGACAGGATCTTCGGCTACACCTTC.

This clone was seen more than once but under ten times. The V gene is TRBV2, the J gene TRBJ2-2; 7 bases line up with TRBD1. Losses at the gene ends were 6 bases for V and 4 bases for J; bases not matched to a gene: 5. The germline V gene encodes CDR1 SNHLY and CDR2 FYNNEI. CDR3 length equals 14 residues. The CDR3 protein is CASRLTGSTGELFF. CDR3 DNA sequence: TGTGCCAGCAGACTGACAGGGTCCACCGGGGAGCTGTTTTTT.

A few counts support this clone. CDR3 nucleotide sequence: TGTGCCAGCAGCCCAGACAGGGGAGATACGCAGTATTTT. Translating it yields CASSPDRGDTQYF. The chain couples TRBV7-7 to TRBJ2-3; 8 bases line up with TRBD1. The ends lost 5 bases at V and 5 bases at J; junction bases unmatched: 3. This CDR3 has 13 residues. Per the germline V gene, CDR1 is SSHAT and CDR2 is FNYEAQ (reference sequence).

The chain recombines TRBV12-5 with TRBJ1-1; tentative D call: TRBD1 (5 bases). The germline gives CDR1 LGHNT, CDR2 FRNRAP. CDR3 length: 13 amino acids. V lost 3 bases, J lost 4 bases, and 9 bases lay in between. Here the CDR3 reads CASGLGAVTEAFF. The CDR3 DNA reads as TGTGCTAGTGGTTTAGGGGCAGTCACTGAAGCTTTCTTT.

The gene calls are TRBV14 and TRBJ2-1; no clear D gene. This CDR3 has 15 amino acids. Between the trimmed V and J ends, which lost 2 bases and 12 bases, there was a span of 20 bases. Germline-derived CDR1 and CDR2 are SGHDN and FVKESK. CDR3 protein: CASSQSMPSAVGQFF. In DNA form, the CDR3 reads TGTGCCAGCAGCCAAAGCATGCCCAGCGCGGTAGGGCAGTTCTTC.

The V call is TRBV5-4, the J call TRBJ1-1; D remains unclear. V dropped 0 bases and J dropped 3 bases, with 9 bases sitting between them. Germline CDR1 reads SGHNT; CDR2 reads YYREEE (reference sequence). The CDR3 sequence is 14 residues long. DNA of the CDR3: TGTGCCAGCAGCTTGGCAAACACCTACACTGAAGCTTTCTTT. It is translated as CASSLANTYTEAFF.

This chain joins TRBV19 and TRBJ2-3, with D maybe TRBD2 (6 bases). Trimming took off 6 bases at V and 3 bases at J, with 22 bases between the two ends. CDR3 length equals 17 residues. Germline values: CDR1 LNHDA, CDR2 SQIVND (reference sequence). The DNA for the CDR3 is TGTGCCAGTAGCTCGGGCCAGGGCCGGGCGGGGACAGATACGCAGTATTTT. Translated: CASSSGQGRAGTDTQYF.

The V call is TRBV19, the J call TRBJ1-6; 7 bases agree with TRBD1. CDR1 and CDR2 (germline): LNHDA, SQIVND (reference sequence). V lost 1 base to trimming and J lost 3 bases; unmatched junction nucleotides: 6. The length of the CDR3 is 17 residues. The CDR3 sequence is CASSIAGTAFYNSPLHF. In DNA form, the CDR3 reads TGTGCCAGTAGTATAGCCGGGACAGCCTTCTATAATTCACCCCTCCACTTT.

This chain connects TRBV5-4 to TRBJ1-2; TRBD1 might be the D (6 bases). Trimming cost V 4 bases and J 8 bases, with 15 bases left between them. This CDR3 contains 13 residues. Germline CDR1 and CDR2: SGHNT and YYREEE (reference sequence). The chain's CDR3 is CASSVGQGQGYTF. Here the CDR3 DNA reads TGTGCCAGCAGCGTCGGGCAGGGGCAGGGCTACACCTTC.

V and J are TRBV5-1 and TRBJ1-2; D is uncertain. Looked up from germline, CDR1 is SGHRS and CDR2 is YFSETQ. CDR3 length: 15 amino acids. V dropped 3 bases and J dropped 0 bases, with 12 bases sitting between them. The CDR3 spells CASSYGRGTNYGYTF. The CDR3 DNA is TGCGCCAGCAGCTACGGACGGGGAACTAACTATGGCTACACCTTC.

The chain has TRBV7-9 and TRBJ1-1; 7 nucleotides line up with TRBD1. CDR3 size: 12 residues. Germline values: CDR1 SEHNR, CDR2 FQNEAQ (reference sequence). V shed 5 bases and J 10 bases; nucleotides not matched to a gene: 7. The CDR3 sequence is CASSPRQGPAFF. Written as DNA, the CDR3 is TGTGCCAGCAGCCCGAGACAGGGACCAGCTTTCTTT.

The J gene is TRBJ2-1, the V gene TRBV25-1; the D gene is possibly TRBD1 (5 bases). Germline lookup yields CDR1 MGHDK and CDR2 SYGVNS. The CDR3 spans 15 residues. Trimming removed 3 bases from V and 0 bases from J, with 9 bases in between. CDR3 coding DNA: TGTGCCAGCAGTGAGGGGCTCAGCTCCTACAATGAGCAGTTCTTC. Translating gives CASSEGLSSYNEQFF.

V is TRBV5-8 and J is TRBJ2-2; tentatively, D is TRBD2 (6 bases). V gave up 4 bases and J gave up 5 bases, with 18 bases separating them. The germline CDR1 and CDR2 sequences are SGHTS and YDEGEE. The CDR3 sequence is 16 residues long. The chain's CDR3 is CASSVGTQLLTGELFF. The CDR3 DNA follows: TGTGCCAGCAGCGTCGGGACTCAACTTCTAACCGGGGAGCTGTTTTTT.

The chain recombines TRBV2 with TRBJ2-3; no clear D. CDR1 and CDR2 (germline): SNHLY, FYNNEI. Between the trimmed V and J ends, which lost 4 bases and 0 bases, there was a span of 2 bases. The CDR3 is 12 amino acids. The CDR3 here is CASSASTDTQYF. The CDR3 nucleotides are TGTGCCAGCAGTGCTAGCACAGATACGCAGTATTTT. The full variable domain, its missing parts supplied by reference TRBV2 and TRBJ2-3, is EPEVTQTPSHQVTQMGQEVILRCVPISNHLYFYWYRQILGQKVEFLVSFYNNEISEKSEIFDDQFSVERPDGSNFTLKIRSTKLEDSAMYFCASSASTDTQYFGPGTRLTVL.

The chain is built from TRBV5-1 and TRBJ1-5; D gene unclear. Trimming cost V 0 bases and J 6 bases, with 7 bases left between them. In germline, CDR1 is SGHRS, CDR2 YFSETQ. This CDR3 comprises 13 residues. CDR3 sequence reads: CASSLDSFQPQHF. CDR3 sequence (DNA): TGCGCCAGCAGCTTGGACAGCTTTCAGCCCCAGCATTTT.

CDR3 loop: CASSLAGTGYTDTQYF. The CDR3, as DNA: TGCGCCAGCAGCTTGGCCGGGACAGGGTACACAGATACGCAGTATTTT. The chain carries TRBV5-1 and TRBJ2-3; 9 bases match TRBD1. This CDR3 contains 16 residues. V was clipped by 0 bases and J by 2 bases; unmatched bases: 4. Germline CDR1 and CDR2: SGHRS and YFSETQ.

CDR3 sequence: CASSEVGGRQGYTF. CDR3 DNA: TGTGCCAGCAGTGAAGTAGGGGGCAGGCAGGGCTACACCTTC. The chain has TRBV6-1 and TRBJ1-2; 7 bases fit TRBD1. With 1 base clipped from V and 8 bases from J, the junction kept 7 bases outside the gene matches. The CDR3 has 14 amino acids. Germline V gene sequence: CDR1 MNHNS, CDR2 SASEGT.

The gene calls are TRBV19 and TRBJ1-2, with unresolved D. This CDR3 comprises 12 residues. The V gene's germline CDR1 is LNHDA and CDR2 SQIVND (reference sequence). The V end lost 3 bases, the J end lost 8 bases, and 10 bases lay between the germline ends. The chain's CDR3 is CASSIPGNGYTF. The DNA of the CDR3 is TGTGCCAGTAGTATCCCCGGGAACGGCTACACCTTC.

Note on this clone: The same CDR3 is also encoded by other DNA sequences in this sample. The gene calls are TRBV18 and TRBJ2-3; D is unresolved. Germline V gene sequence: CDR1 KGHSH, CDR2 LQKENI. This CDR3 contains 11 residues. Trimming took off 3 bases at V and 6 bases at J, with 4 bases between the two ends. The CDR3 here is CASSPSDTQYF. The CDR3 nucleotides are TGTGCCAGCTCACCGAGCGATACGCAGTATTTT.

The chain recombines TRBV9 with TRBJ2-7; 11 positions match TRBD1. Germline assignment: CDR1 SGDLS and CDR2 YYNGEE. The J segment lost 4 bases and the V segment lost 4 bases, leaving 4 bases of the junction unmatched. This CDR3 is built from 14 residues. Here the CDR3 reads CASSPGQGAYEQYF. CDR3 nucleotides: TGTGCCAGCAGCCCCGGACAGGGGGCTTACGAGCAGTACTTC.

V and J are TRBV9 and TRBJ2-1; 8 bases agree with TRBD1. The CDR3 spans 14 residues. The germline CDR1 and CDR2 sequences are SGDLS and YYNGEE. The V gene end was trimmed by 4 bases and the J gene end by 6 bases; junction bases not matched to a gene: 6. CDR3 bases: TGTGCCAGCAGCCCATCCGACAGGGGCAATGAGCAGTTCTTC. It yields the protein CASSPSDRGNEQFF.

This clone was picked up one time. The DNA for the CDR3 is TGTGCCAGCCGGCGAACAGGGGGCCTCTCTGGAAACACCATATATTTT. Translated, it gives CASRRTGGLSGNTIYF. V is TRBV18 and J is TRBJ1-3; 9 bases align to TRBD1. This CDR3 contains 16 residues. Germline values: CDR1 KGHSH, CDR2 LQKENI. The V gene end was trimmed by 8 bases and the J gene end by 0 bases; junction bases not matched to a gene: 8.

V gene TRBV6-5 combines with J gene TRBJ2-7, with TRBD2 matching 9 bases. Trimming took 8 bases from V and 0 from J; bases not matched to a gene: 8. Germline V gives CDR1 MNHEY, CDR2 SVGAGI. CDR3 length: 15 residues. The CDR3 DNA follows: TGTGCCAGCTGCGTAGCGGGGGACAGCTCCTACGAGCAGTACGTC. Translation gives CASCVAGDSSYEQYV.

The rearrangement uses TRBV5-5 and TRBJ1-1; the D gene is possibly TRBD1 (6 bases). V was clipped by 4 bases and J by 1 base, with 11 bases between them. This CDR3 spans 14 amino acids. The germline gives CDR1 SGHKS, CDR2 YYEKEE (reference sequence). DNA of the CDR3: TGTGCCAGCAGCCCCCCGACAGGGAACACTGAAGCTTTCTTT. Translation: CASSPPTGNTEAFF.

In its sample, this clone was seen once. Germline is not matched at one junction end, which may reflect a read error. This chain connects TRBV6-5 to TRBJ2-3, with a possible D match to TRBD2 (5 bases). CDR3 size: 14 residues. Per the germline V gene, CDR1 is MNHEY and CDR2 is SVGAGI. DNA of the CDR3: TGTGCCAGCAGCTACTACCGGGACACAGATACGCAGTATTTT. Translation gives CASSYYRDTDTQYF.

J is TRBJ1-1 and V is TRBV30; the match to TRBD1 covers 7 bases. The CDR3 is made up of 12 amino acids. The germline V gene encodes CDR1 GTSNPN and CDR2 SVGIG (reference sequence). The V and J ends lost 7 bases and 5 bases, in that order; junction bases with no gene match: 7. The DNA for the CDR3 is TGTGCCTACGGGACAGTCGGAACTGAAGCTTTCTTT. Its protein product is CAYGTVGTEAFF.

This rearrangement joins TRBV3-1 (or the pseudogene TRBV3-2) to TRBJ2-1; D ambiguous. Germline loops: CDR1 LGHDT, CDR2 YNNKEL (reference sequence). The CDR3 covers 14 residues. The V end was cut by 0 bases, the J end by 7 bases, with 10 bases between. The DNA of the CDR3 is TGTGCCAGCAGCCAAGAGGCGCGGTCGAATGAGCAGTTCTTC. Its protein product is CASSQEARSNEQFF.

The chain links TRBV19 to TRBJ2-1; 9 nucleotides agree with TRBD2. The CDR3 covers 16 residues. Germline V gene sequence: CDR1 LNHDA, CDR2 SQIVND (reference sequence). V shed 1 base, J shed 2 bases, and the junction held 3 bases outside the gene matches. DNA of the CDR3: TGTGCCAGTAGTATAGGGTCTAGCGGGGCCTACAATGAGCAGTTCTTC. This gives the protein CASSIGSSGAYNEQFF.